This TCR beta chain derives from a study of T cell responses to AZD1222 COVID-19 vaccine listed by TCRdb under 2021. Broadly, across the study: Because spike-specific TCR depth and breadth did not differ between the two schedules, AZD1222 recipients who got a second dose at roughly 4 weeks were pooled with those who got a second dose at roughly 12 weeks. Enrollment into the trials was organized by age into subgroups of 18-55, 56-69 and 70-plus years, and those subgroups contained roughly 140, 27 and 60 TCR-sequenced participants, respectively. A total of just over 230 trial participants underwent TCR sequencing, of whom nearly 210 received two doses of AZD1222 and some 26 received two doses of the MenACWY control vaccine. Overall study results and their limits: Reportedly, close to half of the unique spike-specific TCRs recognized epitopes lying outside the regions that are mutated in the B.1.351 and B.1.1.7 variants. After two AZD1222 doses, both the breadth and the depth of spike-specific TCRs were significantly higher than at day 0 and than in MenACWY recipients. The 56-69-year group was small, and its depth increase did not reach significance, likely because of low power. Most participants were white British and females outnumbered males, and the authors suggested that clonal diversity may have been underestimated. CD4 TCRs associated with the vaccine covered the entire spike protein, and the dominant responses were in regions 160-218 and 743-854. Conclusions about previously exposed vaccinees are limited, since just six or seven AZD1222 recipients were seropositive for SARS-CoV-2 at baseline. Because no samples from the day 14 peak response were available, repertoires could be characterized only after the peak T cell response.

Comment on this clone: Its antigen target is currently unknown. No quality values exist for individual bases; no much larger clone is one base distant.

The cysteine opens and the phenylalanine closes a CDR3 of 13 amino acids. Just CDR3 DNA is preserved here, 39 bases in frame from base 1. In the germline V gene, CDR1 corresponds to SQVTM and CDR2 to ANQGSEA. Germline trimming: 5 bases from V, 10 bases from J; junction bases outside gene matches: 6. The time point label, read with the paper, signifies: baseline before first vaccination. The vaccinee samples were drawn from two UK trials, COV001 and COV002, one of which was a single-blind randomized controlled phase 2/3 trial testing AZD1222 (ChAdOx1 nCoV-19) in healthy adults. For TCRbeta chain sequencing, PBMC samples from trial participants were taken at day 0 and at day 28 after the second dose. The CDR3 regions of human TCRbeta chains were analyzed by immunosequencing. Under the source paper's analysis protocol: Repertoire TCRs were matched against a reference library of SARS-CoV-2-specific TCRs generated with the MIRA antigen-specificity platform. Breadth meant the fraction of unique TCRs that were SARS-CoV-2-associated, whereas depth meant the fraction of total T cells that were SARS-CoV-2-associated. Using the MIRA data, every spike-specific TCR was mapped to the spike region that the TCR reacted to and assigned to either a CD4 or a CD8 class. Log10-transformed breadth and depth values were compared by one-way ANOVA with Sidak's multiple comparisons tests. This immuneACCESS table, as held by TCRdb, lists in-frame sequences with V and J called but not all clones. Of the missing ones, under half trace to an unresolved V gene in checked studies; the others have no known cause. The V and J calls and the clone size are those of that table, but D and trimming were determined from the DNA. The sample profile shows under 200,000 clones; 90% to 95% of them were found once. 0.64% of the sample is held by the ten biggest clonotypes.

The source was peripheral blood, collected on day 0 of AZD1222 vaccination. The TCR comes from an adult in good health. Rearrangement joined TRBV29-1 to TRBJ1-5, and TRBD1 aligns with 12 junction nucleotides. The DNA sequence follows: TGCAGCGTTACTGGGGGACAGGGGGCCCCCCAGCATTTT. Its translation is CSVTGGQGAPQHF.